This T cell receptor (beta chain) was recorded in a study of CD8 T cells in Susac syndrome. An amount of RNA that ranged from roughly 0.5 to 1 ug was reverse transcribed with random hexamers. TCRdb used MiXCR to reprocess the immunoSEQ multiplex PCR reads, holding one entry per CDR3 protein. Of 160,000 or so distinct CDR3 sequences in the sample, roughly 95% were seen once. The CDR3 contains 14 residues. CDR1 and CDR2 from the germline V gene are SGDLS and YYNGEE. With 0 bases removed from V and 0 bases from J, the gap between germline ends came to 5 bases. Of note for this clonotype: Its target is not known.

Findings and caveats of the study: The authors acknowledged that their TCR sequencing and HLA analysis involved a relatively small number of individuals.

V is TRBV9 and J is TRBJ2-3; D call uncertain. Material for sequencing was CD4+ T cells from PBMCs. The TCR sequence derives from a human donor with Susac syndrome. The DNA for the CDR3 is TGTGCCAGCAGCGTAGCCCGGAGCACAGATACGCAGTATTTT. This gives the protein CASSVARSTDTQYF. Complete variable domain (other parts from reference TRBV9 and TRBJ2-3): DSGVTQTPKHLITATGQRVTLRCSPRSGDLSVYWYQQSLDQGLQFLIQYYNGEERAKGNILERFSAQQFPDLHSELNLSSLELGDSALYFCASSVARSTDTQYFGPGTRLTVL.